This T cell receptor beta chain was captured in a study of OX40 agonist ivuxolimab in advanced cancers. CDR1 MNHNY and CDR2 SVGAGI come from the germline V gene (reference sequence). Trimming removed 4 bases from V and 3 bases from J, with 12 bases in between. This CDR3 comprises 14 residues. The table came from immunoSEQ multiplex PCR; TCRdb's copy has only in-frame clones and leaves some out. Of fewer than 35,000 clones in the sample, about 80% were seen once. The specimen was CD4+ or CD8+ T cells sorted from blood, collected in a trial of the OX40 agonist ivuxolimab. V usage is TRBV6-6 and J usage is TRBJ1-2, with TRBD1 as a possible D gene (5 bases). The TCR was taken from an adult with an advanced solid tumor such as melanoma, head and neck, liver or kidney cancer. The CDR3 here is CASSLDRADYGYTF. The CDR3, as DNA: TGTGCCAGCAGTTTAGACAGAGCCGACTATGGCTACACCTTC.